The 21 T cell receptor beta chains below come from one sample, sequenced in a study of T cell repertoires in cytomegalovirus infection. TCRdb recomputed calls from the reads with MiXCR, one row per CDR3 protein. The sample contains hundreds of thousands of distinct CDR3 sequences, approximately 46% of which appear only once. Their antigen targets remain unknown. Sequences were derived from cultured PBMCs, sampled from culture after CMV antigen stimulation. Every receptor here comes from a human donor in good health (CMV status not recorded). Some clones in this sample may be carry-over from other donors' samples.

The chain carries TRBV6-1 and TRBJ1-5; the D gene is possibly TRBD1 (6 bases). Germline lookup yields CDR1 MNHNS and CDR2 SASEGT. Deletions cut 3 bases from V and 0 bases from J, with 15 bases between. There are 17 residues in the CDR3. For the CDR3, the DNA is TGTGCCAGCAGTGAGAGGGGGGGTGGATATAGCAATCAGCCCCAGCATTTT. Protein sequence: CASSERGGGYSNQPQHF.

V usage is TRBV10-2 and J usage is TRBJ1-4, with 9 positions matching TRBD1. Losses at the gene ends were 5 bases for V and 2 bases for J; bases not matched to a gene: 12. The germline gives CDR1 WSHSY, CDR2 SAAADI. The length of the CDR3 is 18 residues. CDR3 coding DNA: TGCGCCAGCAGTCCGGGACAGGGAATCCCCCGCACTAATGAAAAACTGTTTTTT. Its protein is CASSPGQGIPRTNEKLFF.

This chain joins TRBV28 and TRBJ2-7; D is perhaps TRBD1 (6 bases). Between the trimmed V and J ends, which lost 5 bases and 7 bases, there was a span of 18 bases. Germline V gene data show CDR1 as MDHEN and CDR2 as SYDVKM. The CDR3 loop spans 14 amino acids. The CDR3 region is CASSLRDTPKEQYF. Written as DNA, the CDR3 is TGTGCCAGCAGTCTTAGGGACACCCCCAAAGAGCAGTACTTC.

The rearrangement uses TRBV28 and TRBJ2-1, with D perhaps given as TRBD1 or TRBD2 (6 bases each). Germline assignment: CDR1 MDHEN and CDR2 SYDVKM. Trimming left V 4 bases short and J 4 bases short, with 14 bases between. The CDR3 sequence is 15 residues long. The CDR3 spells CASSSWRGEYNEQFF. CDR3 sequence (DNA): TGTGCCAGCAGTTCCTGGAGGGGGGAGTACAATGAGCAGTTCTTC. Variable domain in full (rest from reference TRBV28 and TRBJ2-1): DVKVTQSSRYLVKRTGEKVFLECVQDMDHENMFWYRQDPGLGLRLIYFSYDVKMKEKGDIPEGYSVSREKKERFSLILESASTNQTSMYLCASSSWRGEYNEQFFGPGTRLTVL.

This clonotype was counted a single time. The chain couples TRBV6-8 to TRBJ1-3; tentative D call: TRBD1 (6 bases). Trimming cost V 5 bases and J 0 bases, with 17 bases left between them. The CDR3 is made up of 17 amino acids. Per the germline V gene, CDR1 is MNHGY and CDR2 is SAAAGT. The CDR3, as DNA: TGTGCCAGCAGTACTCCGGGGGCGGGAAGCTCTGGAAACACCATATATTTT. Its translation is CASSTPGAGSSGNTIYF.

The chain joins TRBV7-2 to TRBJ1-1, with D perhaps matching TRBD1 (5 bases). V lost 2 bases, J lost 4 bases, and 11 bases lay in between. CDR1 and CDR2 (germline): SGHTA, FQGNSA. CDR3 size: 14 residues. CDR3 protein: CASSLRQGRTEAFF. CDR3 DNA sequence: TGTGCCAGCAGCTTAAGGCAGGGCCGCACTGAAGCTTTCTTT.

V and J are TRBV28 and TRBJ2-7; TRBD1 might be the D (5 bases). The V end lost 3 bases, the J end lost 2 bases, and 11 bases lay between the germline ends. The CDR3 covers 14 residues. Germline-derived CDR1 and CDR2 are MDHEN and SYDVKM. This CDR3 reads CASSLRQTAYEQYF. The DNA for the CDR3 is TGTGCCAGCAGTTTGCGACAGACCGCCTACGAGCAGTACTTC.

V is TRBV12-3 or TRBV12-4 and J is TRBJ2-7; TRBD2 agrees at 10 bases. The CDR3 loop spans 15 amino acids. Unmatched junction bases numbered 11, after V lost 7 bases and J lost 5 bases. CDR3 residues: CASTLIPTSGNEQYF. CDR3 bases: TGTGCCAGCACCCTCATCCCAACTAGCGGGAACGAGCAGTACTTC.

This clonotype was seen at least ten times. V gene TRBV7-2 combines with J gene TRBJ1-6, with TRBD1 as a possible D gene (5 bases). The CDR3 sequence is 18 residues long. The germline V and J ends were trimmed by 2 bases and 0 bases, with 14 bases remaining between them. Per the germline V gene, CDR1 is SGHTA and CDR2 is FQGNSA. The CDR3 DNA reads TGTGCCAGCAGCTTACCGGACATAGAGAGCTCCTATAATTCACCCCTCCACTTT. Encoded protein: CASSLPDIESSYNSPLHF.

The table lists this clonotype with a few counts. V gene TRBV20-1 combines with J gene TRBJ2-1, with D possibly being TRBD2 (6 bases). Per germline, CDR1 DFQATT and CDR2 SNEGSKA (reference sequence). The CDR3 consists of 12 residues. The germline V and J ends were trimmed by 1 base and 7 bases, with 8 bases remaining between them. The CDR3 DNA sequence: TGCAGTGCTAGAGTTCGGGGGAATGAGCAGTTCTTC. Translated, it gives CSARVRGNEQFF.

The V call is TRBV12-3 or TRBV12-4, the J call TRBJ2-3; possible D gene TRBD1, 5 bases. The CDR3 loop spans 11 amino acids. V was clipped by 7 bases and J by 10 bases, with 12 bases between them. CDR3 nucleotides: TGTGCCAGCAAGGCCAGGGTTGCGCAGTATTTT. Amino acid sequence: CASKARVAQYF.

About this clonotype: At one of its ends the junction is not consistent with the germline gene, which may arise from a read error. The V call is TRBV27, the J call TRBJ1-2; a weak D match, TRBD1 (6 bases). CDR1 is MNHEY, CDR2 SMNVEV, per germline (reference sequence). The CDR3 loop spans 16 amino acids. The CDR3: CASSLAMGGAKYGYTF. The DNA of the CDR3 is TGTGCCAGCAGTCTGGCGATGGGGGGCGCTAAGTATGGCTACACCTTC.

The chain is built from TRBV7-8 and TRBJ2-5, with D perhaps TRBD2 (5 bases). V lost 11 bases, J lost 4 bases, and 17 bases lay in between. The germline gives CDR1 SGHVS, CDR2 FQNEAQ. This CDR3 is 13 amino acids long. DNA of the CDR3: TGTGCCCCAGGAGGCCCCTGGGGAGAGACCCAGTACTTC. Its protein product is CAPGGPWGETQYF.

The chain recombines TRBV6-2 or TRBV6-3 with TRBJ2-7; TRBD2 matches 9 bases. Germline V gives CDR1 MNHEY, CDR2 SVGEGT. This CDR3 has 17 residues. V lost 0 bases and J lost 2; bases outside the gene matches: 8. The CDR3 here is CASSYSTPLAGAYEQYF. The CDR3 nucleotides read TGTGCCAGCAGTTACTCGACGCCGTTAGCGGGAGCCTACGAGCAGTACTTC.

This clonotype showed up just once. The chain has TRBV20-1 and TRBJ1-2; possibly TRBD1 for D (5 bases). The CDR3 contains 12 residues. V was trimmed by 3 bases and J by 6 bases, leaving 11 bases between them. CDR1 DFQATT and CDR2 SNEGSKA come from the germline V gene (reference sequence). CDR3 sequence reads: CSASGGADGYTF. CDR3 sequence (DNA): TGCAGTGCTAGTGGGGGTGCGGATGGCTACACCTTC.

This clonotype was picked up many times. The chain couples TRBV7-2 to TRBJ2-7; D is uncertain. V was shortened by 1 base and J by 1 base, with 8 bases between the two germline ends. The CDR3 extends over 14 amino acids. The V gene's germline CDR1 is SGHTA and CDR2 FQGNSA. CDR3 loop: CASSLDPGSYEQYF. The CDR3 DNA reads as TGTGCCAGCAGCTTAGATCCAGGTTCCTACGAGCAGTACTTC.

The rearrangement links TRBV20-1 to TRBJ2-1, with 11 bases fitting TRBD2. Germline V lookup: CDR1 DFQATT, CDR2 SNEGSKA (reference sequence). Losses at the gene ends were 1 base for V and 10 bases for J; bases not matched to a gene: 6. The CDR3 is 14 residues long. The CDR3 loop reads CSARVPGTSGEQFF. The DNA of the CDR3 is TGCAGTGCTAGAGTACCCGGGACTAGCGGAGAGCAGTTCTTC.

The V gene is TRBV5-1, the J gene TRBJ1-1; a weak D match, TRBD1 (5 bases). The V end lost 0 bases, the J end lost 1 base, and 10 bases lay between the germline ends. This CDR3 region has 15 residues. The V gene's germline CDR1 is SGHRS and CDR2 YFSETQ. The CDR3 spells CASSLARGGNTEAFF. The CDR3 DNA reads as TGCGCCAGCAGCTTGGCCCGGGGCGGGAACACTGAAGCTTTCTTT.

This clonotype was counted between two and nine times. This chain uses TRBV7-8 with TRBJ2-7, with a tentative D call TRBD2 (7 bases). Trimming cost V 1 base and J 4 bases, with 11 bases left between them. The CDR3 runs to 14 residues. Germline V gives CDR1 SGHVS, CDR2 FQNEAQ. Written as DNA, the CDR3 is TGTGCCAGCAGCTTAGAGGGGGGGCTGTACGAGCAGTACTTC. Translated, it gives CASSLEGGLYEQYF.

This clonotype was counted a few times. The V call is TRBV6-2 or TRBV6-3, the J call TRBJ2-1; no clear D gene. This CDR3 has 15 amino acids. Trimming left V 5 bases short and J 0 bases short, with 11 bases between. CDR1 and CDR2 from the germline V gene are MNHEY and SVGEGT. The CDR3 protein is CASSDQRGSYNEQFF. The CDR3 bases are TGTGCCAGCAGTGACCAGCGAGGCTCCTACAATGAGCAGTTCTTC.

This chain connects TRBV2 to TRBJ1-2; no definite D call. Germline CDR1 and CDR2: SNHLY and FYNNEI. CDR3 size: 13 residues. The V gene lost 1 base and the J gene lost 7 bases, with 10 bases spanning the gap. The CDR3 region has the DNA TGTGCCAGCAGTGAAGGCAGTTTGTCTGGCTACACCTTC. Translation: CASSEGSLSGYTF.